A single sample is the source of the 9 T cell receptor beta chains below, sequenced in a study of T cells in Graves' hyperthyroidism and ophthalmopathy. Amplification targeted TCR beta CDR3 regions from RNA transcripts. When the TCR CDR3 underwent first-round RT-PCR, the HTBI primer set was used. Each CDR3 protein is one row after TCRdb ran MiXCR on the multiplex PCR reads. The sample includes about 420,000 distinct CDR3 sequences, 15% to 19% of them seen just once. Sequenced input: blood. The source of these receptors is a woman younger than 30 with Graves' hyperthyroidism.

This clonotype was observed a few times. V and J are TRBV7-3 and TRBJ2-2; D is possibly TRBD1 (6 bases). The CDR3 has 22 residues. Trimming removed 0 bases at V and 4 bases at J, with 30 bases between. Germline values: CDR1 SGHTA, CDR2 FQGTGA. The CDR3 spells CASSLTPTAGVDRTRPTGELFF. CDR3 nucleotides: TGTGCCAGCAGCTTAACCCCAACGGCAGGGGTAGATAGGACCCGGCCCACCGGGGAGCTGTTTTTT.

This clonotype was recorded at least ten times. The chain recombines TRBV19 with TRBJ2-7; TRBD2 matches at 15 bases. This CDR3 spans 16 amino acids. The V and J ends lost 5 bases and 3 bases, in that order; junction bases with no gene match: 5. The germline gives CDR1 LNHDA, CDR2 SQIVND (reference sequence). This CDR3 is CASSSGLAGGIYEQYF. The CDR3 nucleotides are TGTGCCAGTAGTTCGGGACTAGCGGGAGGAATCTACGAGCAGTACTTC.

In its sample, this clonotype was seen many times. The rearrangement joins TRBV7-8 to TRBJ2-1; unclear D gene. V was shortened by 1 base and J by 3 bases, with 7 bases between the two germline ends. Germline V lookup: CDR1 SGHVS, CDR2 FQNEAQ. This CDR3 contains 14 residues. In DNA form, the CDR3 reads TGTGCCAGCAGCTTAGACTATTTCTACAATGAGCAGTTCTTC. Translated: CASSLDYFYNEQFF.

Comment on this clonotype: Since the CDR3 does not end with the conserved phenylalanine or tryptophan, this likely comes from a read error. CDR3 loop: CASSQGMGGYEQYS. The CDR3 nucleotides are TGTGCCAGCAGCCAAGGTATGGGGGGGTACGAGCAGTACTCC. The chain combines TRBV3-1 with TRBJ2-7; TRBD2 matches at 7 bases. Germline assignment: CDR1 LGHDT and CDR2 YNNKEL (reference sequence). Trimming cost V 1 base and J 4 bases; bases outside gene matches: 4. The CDR3 sequence is 14 residues long.

This chain's CDR3 is CASSAQAPRDTGELFF. The CDR3 nucleotides read TGTGCCAGCAGTGCACAGGCTCCGAGGGACACCGGGGAGCTGTTTTTT. The chain carries TRBV12-3 or TRBV12-4 and TRBJ2-2, with D tentatively TRBD1 or TRBD2 (5 bases each). The CDR3 extends over 16 amino acids. V was pared by 5 bases and J by 3 bases, with 16 bases between.

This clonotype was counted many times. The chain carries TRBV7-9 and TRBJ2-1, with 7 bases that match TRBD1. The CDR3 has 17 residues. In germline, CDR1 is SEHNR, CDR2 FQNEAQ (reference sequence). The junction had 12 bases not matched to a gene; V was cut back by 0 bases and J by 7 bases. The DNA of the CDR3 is TGTGCCAGCAGCTTAGCGGGACAGCCCACCTGGACGAATGAGCAGTTCTTC. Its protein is CASSLAGQPTWTNEQFF. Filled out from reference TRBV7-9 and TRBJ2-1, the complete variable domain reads DTGVSQNPRHKITKRGQNVTFRCDPISEHNRLYWYRQTLGQGPEFLTYFQNEAQLEKSRLLSDRFSAERPKGSFSTLEIQRTEQGDSAMYLCASSLAGQPTWTNEQFFGPGTRLTVL.

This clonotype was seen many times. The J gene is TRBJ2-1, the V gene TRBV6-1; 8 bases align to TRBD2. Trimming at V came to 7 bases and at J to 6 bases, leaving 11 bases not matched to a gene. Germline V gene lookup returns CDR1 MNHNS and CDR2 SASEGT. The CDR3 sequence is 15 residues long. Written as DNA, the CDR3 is TGTGCCAGCACAGAGAGCGGGGGCCAGAGCAATGAGCAGTTCTTC. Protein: CASTESGGQSNEQFF.

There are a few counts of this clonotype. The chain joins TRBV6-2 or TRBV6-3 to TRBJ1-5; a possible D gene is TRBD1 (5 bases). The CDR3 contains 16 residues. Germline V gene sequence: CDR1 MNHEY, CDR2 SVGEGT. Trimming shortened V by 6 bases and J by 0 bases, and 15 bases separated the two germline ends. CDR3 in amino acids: CASSPPGANSNQPQHF. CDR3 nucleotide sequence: TGTGCCAGCAGCCCCCCCGGGGCGAATAGCAATCAGCCCCAGCATTTT.

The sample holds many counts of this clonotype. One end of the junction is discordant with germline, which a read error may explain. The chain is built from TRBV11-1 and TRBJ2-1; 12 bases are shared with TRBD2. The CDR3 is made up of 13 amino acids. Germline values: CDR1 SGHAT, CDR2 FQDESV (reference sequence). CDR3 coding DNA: TGTGCCAGCAGCTCTCGACTAGCGGGGGCCCCTGTCTTC. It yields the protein CASSSRLAGAPVF.